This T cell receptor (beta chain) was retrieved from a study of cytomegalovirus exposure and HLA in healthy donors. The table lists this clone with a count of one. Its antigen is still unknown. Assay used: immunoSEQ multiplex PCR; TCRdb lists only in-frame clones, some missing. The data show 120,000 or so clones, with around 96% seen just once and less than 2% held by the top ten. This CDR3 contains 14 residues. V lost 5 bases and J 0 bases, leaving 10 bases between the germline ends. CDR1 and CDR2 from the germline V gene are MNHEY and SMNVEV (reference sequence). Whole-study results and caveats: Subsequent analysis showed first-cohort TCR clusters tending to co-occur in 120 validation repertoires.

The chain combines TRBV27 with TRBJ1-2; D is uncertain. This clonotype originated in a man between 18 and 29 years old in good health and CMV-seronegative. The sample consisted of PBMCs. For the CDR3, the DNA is TGTGCCAGCAGTCCGGCTACAGCTAACTATGGCTACACCTTC. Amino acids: CASSPATANYGYTF.